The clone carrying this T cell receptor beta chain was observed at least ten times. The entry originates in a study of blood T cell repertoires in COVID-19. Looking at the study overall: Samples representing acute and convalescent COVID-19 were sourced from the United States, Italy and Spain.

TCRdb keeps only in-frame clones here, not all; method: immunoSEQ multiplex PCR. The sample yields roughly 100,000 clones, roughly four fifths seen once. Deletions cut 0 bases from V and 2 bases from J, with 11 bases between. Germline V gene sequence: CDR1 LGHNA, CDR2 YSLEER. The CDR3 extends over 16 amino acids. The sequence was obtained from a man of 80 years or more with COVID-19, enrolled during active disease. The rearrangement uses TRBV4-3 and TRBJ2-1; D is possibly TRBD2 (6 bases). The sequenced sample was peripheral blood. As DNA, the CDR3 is TGCGCCAGCAGCCAAGATTCGCTAGCGCCCTACAATGAGCAGTTCTTC. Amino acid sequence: CASSQDSLAPYNEQFF.